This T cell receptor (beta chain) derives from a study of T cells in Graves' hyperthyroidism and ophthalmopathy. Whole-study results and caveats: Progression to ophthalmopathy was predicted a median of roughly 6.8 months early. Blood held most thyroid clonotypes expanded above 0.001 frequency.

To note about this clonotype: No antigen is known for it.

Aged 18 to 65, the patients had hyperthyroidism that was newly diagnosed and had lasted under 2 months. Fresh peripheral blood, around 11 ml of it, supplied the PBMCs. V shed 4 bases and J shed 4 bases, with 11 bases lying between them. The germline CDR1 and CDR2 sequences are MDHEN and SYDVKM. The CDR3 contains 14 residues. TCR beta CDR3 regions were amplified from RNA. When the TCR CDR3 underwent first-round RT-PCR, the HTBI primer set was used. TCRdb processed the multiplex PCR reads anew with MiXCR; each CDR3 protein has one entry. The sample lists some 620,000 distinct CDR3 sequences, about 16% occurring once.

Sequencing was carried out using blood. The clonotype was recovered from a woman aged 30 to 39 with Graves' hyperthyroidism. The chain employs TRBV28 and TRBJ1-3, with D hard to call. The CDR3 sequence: CASSSPGLGNTIYF. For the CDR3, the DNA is TGTGCCAGCAGTTCCCCGGGCCTAGGAAACACCATATATTTT.